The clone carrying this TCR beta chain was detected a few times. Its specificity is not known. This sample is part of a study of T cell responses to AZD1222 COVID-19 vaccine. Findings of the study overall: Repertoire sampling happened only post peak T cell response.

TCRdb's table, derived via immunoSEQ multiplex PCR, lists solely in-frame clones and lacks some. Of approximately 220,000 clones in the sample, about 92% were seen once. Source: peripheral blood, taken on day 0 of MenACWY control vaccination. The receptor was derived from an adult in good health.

The CDR3 region is CSARANTEAFF. The CDR3 bases are TGCAGTGCTAGAGCGAACACTGAAGCTTTCTTT. The gene calls are TRBV20-1 and TRBJ1-1; no clear D gene. V was shortened by 1 base and J by 1 base, with 1 base between the two germline ends. The CDR3 loop spans 11 amino acids. CDR1 is DFQATT, CDR2 SNEGSKA, per germline (reference sequence).